Following are 30 T cell receptor beta chains from one sample sequenced in a study of CD8+ T cells in alopecia areata. Investigators isolated RNA and reverse transcribed it into cDNA to act as the sequencing template. Sequencing was performed with immunoSEQ multiplex PCR; in TCRdb, only in-frame clones are kept and a portion is missing. Seen here are more than 100,000 clones, 65% to 90% observed once, and the top ten hold more than 9.5%. The sample's treatment: oral pan-JAK inhibitor, 5-10 mg twice daily. Material: CD8+ T cells sorted from blood, obtained at approximately week 30, from a patient treated with tofacitinib. Every receptor here comes from a human donor with alopecia areata.

The chain is built from TRBV2 and TRBJ2-5, with a tentative D call TRBD2 (5 bases). CDR3 length: 12 residues. Germline V gene data show CDR1 as SNHLY and CDR2 as FYNNEI. With 8 bases removed from V and 1 base from J, the gap between germline ends came to 8 bases. The CDR3 region has the DNA TGTGCCAGCCGGACTGTCCAAGAGACCCAGTACTTC. Encoded protein: CASRTVQETQYF.

The chain combines TRBV27 with TRBJ2-7; possible D gene TRBD2, 6 bases. Germline CDR1 and CDR2: MNHEY and SMNVEV (reference sequence). The CDR3 has 13 amino acids. The V and J ends lost 6 bases and 6 bases respectively, with 15 bases between them. The CDR3 sequence is CASRWAGSGEQYF. The CDR3 DNA is TGTGCCAGCAGGTGGGCGGGTAGCGGCGAGCAGTACTTC.

The gene calls are TRBV11-1 and TRBJ2-1, with no clear D. The CDR3 totals 15 residues. Germline-derived CDR1 and CDR2 are SGHAT and FQDESV (reference sequence). V was cut by 5 bases and J by 3 bases, with 14 bases left in between. CDR3 DNA sequence: TGTGCCAGCAGCCCCGACCCAAAGGGCTACAATGAGCAGTTCTTC. Translation gives CASSPDPKGYNEQFF.

CDR3 sequence (DNA): TGCGCCAGCAGCCCCTGGGACGGGTCCTACGAGCAGTACTTC. Protein: CASSPWDGSYEQYF. This chain joins TRBV5-1 and TRBJ2-7; D could derive from TRBD1 or TRBD2 (5 bases each). Germline CDR1 reads SGHRS; CDR2 reads YFSETQ. CDR3 length: 14 amino acids. V gave up 4 bases and J gave up 1 base, with 12 bases separating them.

This sequence joins TRBV5-6 and TRBJ2-3; weak D call: TRBD2 (6 bases). Trimming shortened V by 3 bases and J by 3 bases, and 11 bases separated the two germline ends. Germline CDR1 reads SGHDT; CDR2 reads YYEEEE. The CDR3 has 14 amino acids. CDR3: CASSSGGPTDTQYF. The CDR3 nucleotides read TGTGCCAGCAGCTCTGGAGGGCCGACAGATACGCAGTATTTT.

The chain links TRBV6-1 to TRBJ2-1; 8 nucleotides match TRBD2. CDR1 and CDR2 from the germline V gene are MNHNS and SASEGT. The CDR3 runs to 14 residues. The ends lost 7 bases at V and 7 bases at J; junction bases unmatched: 9. DNA for the CDR3: TGTGCCAGCACGATAGCGGGGAGAGTTAATGAGCAGTTCTTC. This gives the protein CASTIAGRVNEQFF.

The rearrangement links TRBV29-1 to TRBJ2-1; D may be TRBD1 (5 bases). V was shortened by 3 bases and J by 4 bases, with 22 bases between the two germline ends. CDR1 is SQVTM, CDR2 ANQGSEA, per germline. This CDR3 comprises 17 residues. The chain's CDR3 is CSVDIMGRTRPYNEQFF. The CDR3 DNA sequence: TGCAGCGTTGATATAATGGGCCGGACAAGACCTTACAATGAGCAGTTCTTC.

V gene TRBV15 combines with J gene TRBJ1-2; D not certain. From germline, CDR1 is LNHNV and CDR2 YYDKDF (reference sequence). This CDR3 comprises 14 residues. V was trimmed by 5 bases and J by 4 bases, leaving 14 bases between them. CDR3: CATSGSGEFYGYTF. The CDR3 bases are TGTGCCACCAGCGGGTCTGGAGAGTTCTATGGCTACACCTTC. Complete variable domain (other parts from reference TRBV15 and TRBJ1-2): DAMVIQNPRYQVTQFGKPVTLSCSQTLNHNVMYWYQQKSSQAPKLLFHYYDKDFNNEADTPDNFQSRRPNTSFCFLDIRSPGLGDTAMYLCATSGSGEFYGYTFGSGTRLTVV.

CDR3 sequence (DNA): TGTGCCAGCAGTTTACGGGGGGGAGACAGCCCCCCTGGAAACACCATATATTTT. This gives the protein CASSLRGGDSPPGNTIYF. This chain links TRBV27 with TRBJ1-3; possible D gene TRBD1, 5 bases. Germline loops: CDR1 MNHEY, CDR2 SMNVEV (reference sequence). V was trimmed by 2 bases and J by 2 bases, leaving 19 bases between them. The CDR3 is 18 amino acids.

The chain recombines TRBV27 with TRBJ2-1; TRBD1 agrees at 8 bases. The CDR3 totals 14 residues. V dropped 5 bases and J dropped 5; count of bases not matched to a gene: 5. The germline CDR1 and CDR2 sequences are MNHEY and SMNVEV (reference sequence). CDR3 protein: CASSTGTGNNEQFF. The CDR3 DNA sequence: TGTGCCAGCAGTACCGGGACAGGCAACAATGAGCAGTTCTTC.

The rearrangement joins TRBV7-9 to TRBJ2-3, with TRBD2 identical over 10 bases. CDR1 and CDR2 (germline): SEHNR, FQNEAQ (reference sequence). The CDR3 totals 15 residues. V shed 8 bases and J 6 bases; nucleotides not matched to a gene: 11. The CDR3 here is CASPILAGEEDTQYF. The CDR3 DNA reads as TGTGCCAGCCCGATCCTAGCGGGAGAAGAGGATACGCAGTATTTT.

This clone has a single count. J is TRBJ2-1 and V is TRBV5-5; 7 nucleotides agree with TRBD2. Germline V gives CDR1 SGHKS, CDR2 YYEKEE (reference sequence). The CDR3 extends over 17 amino acids. Losses at the gene ends were 4 bases for V and 6 bases for J; bases not matched to a gene: 16. Written as DNA, the CDR3 is TGTGCCAGCAGCCCCAGCGCGGAGCTAGCGGCACTCAATGAGCAGTTCTTC. This gives the protein CASSPSAELAALNEQFF. Full variable domain (missing parts from reference TRBV5-5 and TRBJ2-1): DAGVTQSPTHLIKTRGQQVTLRCSPISGHKSVSWYQQVLGQGPQFIFQYYEKEERGRGNFPDRFSARQFPNYSSELNVNALLLGDSALYLCASSPSAELAALNEQFFGPGTRLTVL.

The chain combines TRBV9 with TRBJ2-3; 9 bases are shared with TRBD1. The CDR3 consists of 16 residues. V trimming: 3 bases; J trimming: 6 bases; junction bases outside the gene matches: 11. Per the germline V gene, CDR1 is SGDLS and CDR2 is YYNGEE. CDR3 protein: CASSALTGGIMDTQYF. Here the CDR3 DNA reads TGTGCCAGCAGCGCCCTGACAGGGGGTATTATGGATACGCAGTATTTT.

This chain joins TRBV9 and TRBJ2-1, with D perhaps matching TRBD2 (5 bases). This CDR3 spans 14 amino acids. Germline values: CDR1 SGDLS, CDR2 YYNGEE. Trimming shortened V by 4 bases and J by 8 bases, and 16 bases separated the two germline ends. CDR3 amino acids: CASSPPVASHEQFF. DNA of the CDR3: TGTGCCAGCAGCCCCCCGGTGGCTAGCCATGAGCAGTTCTTC.

This clone was detected once. V usage is TRBV7-6 and J usage is TRBJ2-2; no clear D gene. The CDR3 totals 15 residues. V was clipped by 3 bases and J by 4 bases, with 12 bases between them. Germline CDR1 SGHVS, CDR2 FNYEAQ. The CDR3 spells CASSFLAGPTGELFF. The CDR3 nucleotides are TGTGCCAGCAGCTTTTTAGCCGGGCCCACCGGGGAGCTGTTTTTT.

The rearrangement joins TRBV7-9 to TRBJ2-1, with 11 bases lining up with TRBD1. V lost 4 bases to trimming and J lost 6 bases; unmatched junction nucleotides: 2. The CDR3 sequence is 14 residues long. CDR1 is SEHNR and CDR2 is FQNEAQ in the germline V gene (reference sequence). CDR3 DNA: TGTGCCAGCAGCTCGGGGACAGGGGGCAATGAGCAGTTCTTC. It specifies CASSSGTGGNEQFF.

CDR3 region: CASSDTGNTGELFF. CDR3 nucleotides: TGTGCCAGTTCCGATACCGGTAACACCGGGGAGCTGTTTTTT. The chain combines TRBV19 with TRBJ2-2; D is uncertain. The CDR3 is 14 amino acids. Germline loops: CDR1 LNHDA, CDR2 SQIVND (reference sequence). V was pared by 8 bases and J by 2 bases, with 12 bases between.

J is TRBJ2-1 and V is TRBV12-5, with D tentatively TRBD2 (6 bases). The CDR3 runs to 15 residues. Germline loops: CDR1 LGHNT, CDR2 FRNRAP. V lost 0 bases to trimming and J lost 4 bases, with 10 bases between them. The CDR3: CASGLVLAGYNEQFF. In nucleotides, the CDR3 is TGTGCTAGTGGTTTGGTACTAGCTGGATACAATGAGCAGTTCTTC.

On this clone itself: The same CDR3 is also encoded by other DNA sequences in this sample. This chain connects TRBV10-1 to TRBJ2-1, with 7 positions matching TRBD1. Germline V gene lookup returns CDR1 WNHNN and CDR2 SYGVQD (reference sequence). This CDR3 comprises 15 residues. The junction had 4 bases not matched to a gene; V was cut back by 5 bases and J by 0 bases. The CDR3 sequence is CASSRDSSSYNEQFF. The DNA of the CDR3 is TGCGCCAGCAGTCGGGACAGCAGCTCCTACAATGAGCAGTTCTTC.

The gene calls are TRBV7-9 and TRBJ2-7, with TRBD1 identical over 8 bases. The CDR3 runs 15 residues. Trimming at V came to 4 bases and at J to 2 bases, leaving 7 bases not matched to a gene. Germline CDR1 and CDR2: SEHNR and FQNEAQ (reference sequence). In DNA, the CDR3 is TGTGCCAGCAGCTGGGACTCAGGGGGCACCTACGAGCAGTACTTC. It is translated as CASSWDSGGTYEQYF. Full variable domain (remainder filled in from reference TRBV7-9 and TRBJ2-7): DTGVSQNPRHKITKRGQNVTFRCDPISEHNRLYWYRQTLGQGPEFLTYFQNEAQLEKSRLLSDRFSAERPKGSFSTLEIQRTEQGDSAMYLCASSWDSGGTYEQYFGPGTRLTVT.

Comment on this clone: The sample has other DNA sequences that encode this CDR3 too. The V and J genes are TRBV7-9 and TRBJ2-7, with D tentatively TRBD1 or TRBD2 (6 bases each). Germline lookup yields CDR1 SEHNR and CDR2 FQNEAQ (reference sequence). Trimming took off 5 bases at V and 3 bases at J, with 8 bases between the two ends. The CDR3 consists of 12 residues. The CDR3 DNA reads as TGTGCCAGCAGCAGGGGGGACTACGAGCAGTACTTC. It yields the protein CASSRGDYEQYF.

This chain uses TRBV30 with TRBJ2-7; D could derive from TRBD1 or TRBD2 (5 bases each). Germline V gene sequence: CDR1 GTSNPN, CDR2 SVGIG (reference sequence). V was shortened by 2 bases and J by 2 bases, with 10 bases between the two germline ends. The CDR3 contains 13 residues. For the CDR3, the DNA is TGTGCCTGGAGTTACGGGACCGCCTACGAGCAGTACTTC. This gives the protein CAWSYGTAYEQYF.

The chain recombines TRBV6-5 with TRBJ2-3, with TRBD2 identical over 13 bases. V trimming: 6 bases; J trimming: 6 bases; junction bases outside the gene matches: 6. This CDR3 has 15 residues. The germline CDR1 and CDR2 sequences are MNHEY and SVGAGI. The CDR3 is CASSKLAGGVDTQYF. CDR3 sequence (DNA): TGTGCCAGCAGCAAACTAGCGGGAGGGGTTGATACGCAGTATTTT.

The chain combines TRBV11-2 with TRBJ2-2; D may be TRBD2 (6 bases). This CDR3 comprises 17 residues. V dropped 4 bases and J dropped 7 bases, with 22 bases sitting between them. Germline CDR1 reads SGHAT; CDR2 reads FQNNGV. The CDR3 DNA reads TGTGCCAGCAGCTGGGGTTCCGAGGCGCTAGCGCACGGGGAGCTGTTTTTT. Residues: CASSWGSEALAHGELFF.

The V call is TRBV4-1, the J call TRBJ2-3; possible D gene TRBD2, 6 bases. The CDR3 has 14 amino acids. Between the trimmed V and J ends, which lost 6 bases and 2 bases, there was a span of 12 bases. CDR1 and CDR2 (germline): MGHRA, YSYEKL. CDR3 coding DNA: TGCGCCAGCAGTGACGCGGGGAACACAGATACGCAGTATTTT. Its protein is CASSDAGNTDTQYF.

The chain carries TRBV19 and TRBJ2-5, with 11 bases matching TRBD1. Germline CDR1 reads LNHDA; CDR2 reads SQIVND (reference sequence). After removal of 3 bases from V and 5 bases from J, the junction contained 11 bases not matched to a gene. This CDR3 comprises 17 residues. CDR3 nucleotide sequence: TGTGCCAGTAGTATGAAACCCGGACAGGGGGCTAGGGAGACCCAGTACTTC. Its translation is CASSMKPGQGARETQYF.

The chain employs TRBV9 and TRBJ2-7; TRBD2 agrees at 10 bases. The CDR3 runs to 13 residues. Germline V gene data show CDR1 as SGDLS and CDR2 as YYNGEE. V lost 4 bases and J lost 4; bases outside the gene matches: 2. For the CDR3, the DNA is TGTGCCAGCAGCCCGACTAGCGGGTACGAGCAGTACTTC. This gives the protein CASSPTSGYEQYF.

This clone was detected once. The chain combines TRBV6-5 with TRBJ2-1, with D possibly matching TRBD1 (5 bases). The germline V and J ends were trimmed by 1 base and 8 bases, with 15 bases remaining between them. In germline, CDR1 is MNHEY, CDR2 SVGAGI. The CDR3 covers 15 residues. CDR3 nucleotide sequence: TGTGCCAGCAGTTACTGGGGCAGGGATGGAGATGAGCAGTTCTTC. Translated, it gives CASSYWGRDGDEQFF.

This clone was found once. The chain joins TRBV27 to TRBJ1-4, with 10 bases identical to TRBD1. Germline V gene sequence: CDR1 MNHEY, CDR2 SMNVEV (reference sequence). Unmatched junction bases numbered 4, after V lost 7 bases and J lost 8 bases. The CDR3 sequence is 13 residues long. CDR3 in amino acids: CASMTGGGEKLFF. The CDR3 coding sequence is TGTGCCAGCATGACAGGGGGCGGCGAAAAACTGTTTTTT.

V gene TRBV7-9 combines with J gene TRBJ2-4, with a tentative D call TRBD2 (5 bases). Germline lookup yields CDR1 SEHNR and CDR2 FQNEAQ (reference sequence). V was pared by 4 bases and J by 3 bases, with 16 bases between. The CDR3 has 16 amino acids. CDR3 DNA: TGTGCCAGCAGCTCCGGACCGGGGTCTGGCAAAAACATTCAGTACTTC. Its protein product is CASSSGPGSGKNIQYF.